This TCR beta chain stems from a study of cytomegalovirus exposure and HLA in healthy donors. PCR involved 60 Vbeta and 13 Jbeta primers. TCRdb's copy holds only in-frame clones and misses some; the assay was immunoSEQ multiplex PCR. The data show roughly 70,000 clones, around 74% seen once. Looked up from germline, CDR1 is SEHNR and CDR2 is FQNEAQ (reference sequence). The ends were cut back, 1 base at V and 4 bases at J, with 16 bases in the middle. This CDR3 has 16 residues. As regards this clone: Antigen: not known.

Study findings and constraints: In a later analysis, specific HLA alleles were associated with around 17,000 TCR beta sequences at a 0.05 false discovery rate. With DRB1 most and HLA-C fewest, TCR association rates differed between HLA loci in a later analysis. It has been reported that TCR beta sequences accurately predicted the HLA-A and HLA-B alleles of most subjects.

While unrecorded immune exposures were likely, the donors were nominally healthy when sampled. Sequencing was performed on PBMCs. This receptor was taken from a human donor in good health. The J gene is TRBJ1-2, the V gene TRBV7-9; D possibly corresponds to TRBD1 (5 bases). The CDR3 protein is CASSLGGGGVSYGYTF. The CDR3 DNA reads as TGTGCCAGCAGCTTAGGTGGTGGGGGGGTAAGCTATGGCTACACCTTC. Combining the CDR3 with reference TRBV7-9 and TRBJ1-2 gives the whole variable domain DTGVSQNPRHKITKRGQNVTFRCDPISEHNRLYWYRQTLGQGPEFLTYFQNEAQLEKSRLLSDRFSAERPKGSFSTLEIQRTEQGDSAMYLCASSLGGGGVSYGYTFGSGTRLTVV.